A single sample is the source of the 5 T cell receptor beta chains below, sequenced in a study of blood T cell repertoires in COVID-19. Clones were sequenced by immunoSEQ multiplex PCR, and TCRdb holds only the in-frame ones, with some missing. Counted here are 300,000 to 350,000 clones, almost 90% occurring once; the ten biggest clones make up less than 3%. Sequencing input: peripheral blood. These receptor sequences come from a woman aged 25 to 39 with COVID-19, enrolled during active disease.

The genes are TRBV7-2 and TRBJ2-1; 8 bases agree with TRBD2. Losses at the gene ends were 6 bases for V and 7 bases for J; bases not matched to a gene: 14. The germline V gene has CDR1 SGHTA and CDR2 FQGNSA. This CDR3 is 16 amino acids long. CDR3 protein: CASSRKRETGLNEQFF. In DNA form, the CDR3 reads TGTGCCAGCAGTCGGAAGCGGGAGACAGGATTGAATGAGCAGTTCTTC.

Regarding this clone: Its ends do not fully match the called genes, so a read error is possible. The chain combines TRBV2 with TRBJ2-1; perhaps TRBD2 as D (6 bases). CDR1 is SNHLY, CDR2 FYNNEI, per germline. The CDR3 has 14 residues. The CDR3 spells CAGSTGAPYNEQFF. CDR3 nucleotides: TGTGCCGGCAGTACGGGAGCCCCCTACAATGAGCAGTTCTTC.

The chain joins TRBV5-1 to TRBJ2-5, with unresolved D. Trimming took 3 bases from V and 2 from J, leaving 5 bases between them. The V gene's germline CDR1 is SGHRS and CDR2 YFSETQ. This CDR3 is built from 12 residues. DNA for the CDR3: TGCGCCAGCAGCTCGAGTCAAGAGACCCAGTACTTC. It yields the protein CASSSSQETQYF.

This clone was counted once. The chain is built from TRBV2 and TRBJ1-1, with D tentatively TRBD1 (5 bases). CDR1 SNHLY and CDR2 FYNNEI come from the germline V gene. The CDR3 has 11 residues. Trimming took off 7 bases at V and 11 bases at J, with 14 bases between the two ends. The CDR3 nucleotides read TGTGCCAGCACCGCCGCCCGGGGGGCTTTCTTT. This codes for CASTAARGAFF.

This chain uses TRBV19 with TRBJ1-5; 7 positions agree with TRBD1. Trimming at V came to 6 bases and at J to 3 bases, leaving 5 bases not matched to a gene. CDR1 LNHDA and CDR2 SQIVND come from the germline V gene (reference sequence). The CDR3 contains 14 residues. The CDR3 nucleotides are TGTGCCAGTAGGTGGCAGGGGGACAATCAGCCCCAGCATTTT. Translation: CASRWQGDNQPQHF.